These 24 T cell receptor beta chains share one sample of origin, sequenced in a study of T cells in Graves' hyperthyroidism and ophthalmopathy. Amplified TCR beta CDR3 regions derived from RNA transcripts. Using the HTBI primer set, a first-round RT-PCR was run on the TCR CDR3. TCRdb recomputed calls from the multiplex PCR reads with MiXCR, one row per CDR3 protein. The sample holds under 450,000 distinct CDR3 sequences, 13% seen once. The specimen sequenced was blood. The source of these receptors is a man aged 30-40 years with Graves' hyperthyroidism that later progressed to Graves' ophthalmopathy.

Ten or more counts support this clonotype. The chain has TRBV5-1 and TRBJ2-1; either TRBD1 or TRBD2 may fit D (6 bases each). The CDR3 covers 16 residues. CDR1 SGHRS and CDR2 YFSETQ come from the germline V gene. Trimming left V 1 base short and J 5 bases short, with 16 bases between. The CDR3 coding sequence is TGCGCCAGCAGCTTGTGGGGGGCAGTTGGGAACAATGAGCAGTTCTTC. Translated, it gives CASSLWGAVGNNEQFF.

In this sample, this clonotype turned up many times. The chain recombines TRBV11-2 with TRBJ2-1; a weak D match, TRBD2 (5 bases). V lost 1 base and J lost 3, with 13 bases in between. The CDR3 has 16 amino acids. Germline assignment: CDR1 SGHAT and CDR2 FQNNGV. The CDR3 nucleotides are TGTGCCAGCAGCTTAGCGGACGGGGTGAACTACAATGAGCAGTTCTTC. Its protein product is CASSLADGVNYNEQFF.

V usage is TRBV6-2 or TRBV6-3 and J usage is TRBJ2-1; D tentatively fits TRBD1 or TRBD2 (6 bases each). The V gene lost 6 bases and the J gene lost 4 bases, with 16 bases spanning the gap. The germline V gene encodes CDR1 MNHEY and CDR2 SVGEGT. The CDR3 length is 15 residues. The CDR3 region is CASSQGGFGYNEQFF. In DNA, the CDR3 is TGTGCCAGCAGCCAAGGGGGGTTTGGGTACAATGAGCAGTTCTTC.

This clonotype occurred many times. Here the CDR3 reads CASGTPPGVFYNEQFF. In DNA, the CDR3 is TGTGCTAGTGGAACCCCCCCGGGGGTATTTTACAATGAGCAGTTCTTC. The chain links TRBV12-5 to TRBJ2-1; D might be TRBD2 (6 bases). Trimming cost V 6 bases and J 4 bases, with 19 bases left between them. The CDR3 spans 16 residues. Germline CDR1 LGHNT, CDR2 FRNRAP.

The CDR3 spells CSVAVTENSPLHF. CDR3 nucleotides: TGCAGCGTTGCAGTCACCGAAAATTCACCCCTCCACTTT. The rearrangement links TRBV29-1 to TRBJ1-6; D is uncertain. CDR1 SQVTM and CDR2 ANQGSEA come from the germline V gene. The CDR3 is 13 amino acids. Trimming pared 4 bases from V and 7 bases from J, leaving 11 bases between. The full variable domain, in which reference TRBV29-1 and TRBJ1-6 provide the parts outside the CDR3, is SAVISQKPSRDICQRGTSLTIQCQVDSQVTMMFWYRQQPGQSLTLIATANQGSEATYESGFVIDKFPISRPNLTFSTLTVSNMSPEDSSIYLCSVAVTENSPLHFGNGTRLTVT.

A few counts support this clonotype. The V and J genes are TRBV7-9 and TRBJ1-2; D is unclear. Germline CDR1 and CDR2: SEHNR and FQNEAQ (reference sequence). The V and J ends lost 2 bases and 8 bases respectively, with 18 bases between them. The CDR3 runs to 15 residues. CDR3 in amino acids: CASSLMSGPAGGYTF. DNA for the CDR3: TGTGCCAGCAGCTTAATGTCAGGACCGGCGGGGGGCTACACCTTC.

This clonotype was picked up many times. V usage is TRBV5-4 and J usage is TRBJ2-4; 7 positions agree with TRBD1. Unmatched junction bases numbered 3, after V lost 0 bases and J lost 3 bases. The germline V gene has CDR1 SGHNT and CDR2 YYREEE (reference sequence). The CDR3 totals 15 residues. This CDR3 is CASSLATGDKNIQYF. For the CDR3, the DNA is TGTGCCAGCAGCTTGGCCACAGGGGACAAAAACATTCAGTACTTC.

This clonotype has a handful of counts. The chain combines TRBV28 with TRBJ2-1; the D gene is possibly TRBD1 (5 bases). Trimming removed 3 bases at V and 4 bases at J, with 10 bases between. The CDR3 runs 14 residues. CDR1 and CDR2 from the germline V gene are MDHEN and SYDVKM. The CDR3 DNA reads as TGTGCCAGCAGTTTGTTGGACAATTACAATGAGCAGTTCTTC. This translates into CASSLLDNYNEQFF. Filled out from reference TRBV28 and TRBJ2-1, the complete variable domain reads DVKVTQSSRYLVKRTGEKVFLECVQDMDHENMFWYRQDPGLGLRLIYFSYDVKMKEKGDIPEGYSVSREKKERFSLILESASTNQTSMYLCASSLLDNYNEQFFGPGTRLTVL.

This clonotype occurred many times. V gene TRBV7-2 combines with J gene TRBJ1-2, with 8 bases aligning to TRBD1. The CDR3 contains 16 residues. Germline V gene lookup returns CDR1 SGHTA and CDR2 FQGNSA. V was clipped by 6 bases and J by 4 bases; unmatched bases: 13. CDR3 coding DNA: TGTGCCAGCAGTTCCTCAGGGGGCGTGGGGGCCTATGGCTACACCTTC. It encodes CASSSSGGVGAYGYTF. The whole variable domain, filled in from reference TRBV7-2 and TRBJ1-2, reads GAGVSQSPSNKVTEKGKDVELRCDPISGHTALYWYRQSLGQGLEFLIYFQGNSAPDKSGLPSDRFSAERTGGSVSTLTIQRTQQEDSAVYLCASSSSGGVGAYGYTFGSGTRLTVV.

The chain couples TRBV4-2 to TRBJ1-1; tentatively, D is TRBD1 (5 bases). The germline CDR1 and CDR2 sequences are LGHNA and YNFKEQ. V dropped 1 base and J dropped 4 bases, with 16 bases sitting between them. The CDR3 extends over 16 amino acids. CDR3 region: CASSQVGRVTATEAFF. Here the CDR3 DNA reads TGTGCCAGCAGCCAAGTTGGGCGGGTGACAGCCACTGAAGCTTTCTTT.

This clonotype was detected many times. This chain joins TRBV18 and TRBJ2-1; perhaps D is TRBD1 or TRBD2 (5 bases each). The ends were cut back, 5 bases at V and 4 bases at J, with 12 bases in the middle. CDR1 is KGHSH, CDR2 LQKENI, per germline. The CDR3 has 14 amino acids. In nucleotides, the CDR3 is TGTGCCAGCTCAATAACCGGGGCTTACAATGAGCAGTTCTTC. Its protein is CASSITGAYNEQFF.

Only a few counts were recorded for this clonotype. V is TRBV12-3 or TRBV12-4 and J is TRBJ1-1; unclear D gene. The V gene lost 6 bases and the J gene lost 0 bases, with 11 bases spanning the gap. This CDR3 has 14 residues. Written as DNA, the CDR3 is TGTGCCAGCAGAAGGATAGGTATGAACACTGAAGCTTTCTTT. This encodes CASRRIGMNTEAFF.

The V and J genes are TRBV9 and TRBJ2-7; 9 nucleotides agree with TRBD2. The CDR3 contains 15 residues. Germline loops: CDR1 SGDLS, CDR2 YYNGEE. After removal of 0 bases from V and 2 bases from J, the junction contained 3 bases not matched to a gene. The CDR3 DNA reads as TGTGCCAGCAGCGTAGGGGGCGGGGGGGCCTACGAGCAGTACTTC. Its translation: CASSVGGGGAYEQYF.

In its sample, this clonotype was seen many times. V gene TRBV20-1 combines with J gene TRBJ2-5; the D gene could be TRBD1 or TRBD2 (6 bases each). Germline CDR1 DFQATT, CDR2 SNEGSKA (reference sequence). Trimming took 3 bases from V and 5 from J, leaving 16 bases between them. The CDR3 consists of 14 residues. As DNA, the CDR3 is TGCAGTGCTAGCAGATATCCGGGGGCGGAGACCCAGTACTTC. This gives the protein CSASRYPGAETQYF.

This clonotype showed up many times. V is TRBV27 and J is TRBJ2-1, with 10 bases lining up with TRBD2. Germline CDR1 MNHEY, CDR2 SMNVEV (reference sequence). The CDR3 has 16 amino acids. The V and J ends lost 3 bases and 3 bases, in that order; junction bases with no gene match: 5. DNA for the CDR3: TGTGCCAGCAGTTTCCTGACTAGCGGGTACTACAATGAGCAGTTCTTC. This sequence encodes CASSFLTSGYYNEQFF.

This clonotype has a count of ten or more. V usage is TRBV28 and J usage is TRBJ1-1; D unclear. V lost 3 bases to trimming and J lost 4 bases, with 12 bases between them. CDR1 and CDR2 (germline): MDHEN, SYDVKM. The CDR3 has 14 amino acids. The CDR3 DNA reads TGTGCCAGCAGTTTTTCGCTTACCGGCACTGAAGCTTTCTTT. Its translation: CASSFSLTGTEAFF.

This clonotype was picked up many times. This sequence joins TRBV2 and TRBJ1-5; D is possibly TRBD1 (5 bases). The CDR3 is made up of 13 amino acids. The germline V gene encodes CDR1 SNHLY and CDR2 FYNNEI. V lost 8 bases, J lost 10 bases, and 18 bases lay in between. The CDR3 sequence: CASLRGGRGPQHF. The CDR3 coding sequence is TGTGCCAGCCTCCGGGGGGGGAGAGGCCCCCAGCATTTT.

As to this clonotype: A clone one base away is much larger, so this may be a read error. This rearrangement joins TRBV20-1 to TRBJ2-3, with D hard to call. Germline assignment: CDR1 DFQATT and CDR2 SNEGSKA (reference sequence). There are 11 residues in the CDR3. CDR3 DNA: TGCAGTGCTTCGCGTTCAGATACGCAGTGTTTT. Translated, it gives CSASRSDTQCF.

In this sample, this clonotype turned up many times. The chain uses TRBV20-1 and TRBJ2-5, with 9 bases lining up with TRBD1. The V segment lost 6 bases and the J segment 5 bases; nucleotides outside the gene matches: 10. Looked up from germline, CDR1 is DFQATT and CDR2 is SNEGSKA (reference sequence). The CDR3 has 14 amino acids. This CDR3 is CSAGNRGLGETQYF. CDR3 bases: TGCAGTGCCGGGAACAGGGGGCTAGGGGAGACCCAGTACTTC.

This clonotype was observed at least ten times. The chain employs TRBV11-2 and TRBJ1-2; TRBD1 matches 7 bases. Per germline, CDR1 SGHAT and CDR2 FQNNGV. V trimming: 3 bases; J trimming: 8 bases; junction bases outside the gene matches: 9. The CDR3 extends over 14 amino acids. CDR3 amino acids: CASSFPGGGRGYTF. The CDR3 region has the DNA TGTGCCAGCAGCTTCCCAGGGGGAGGGCGAGGCTACACCTTC.

This clonotype was found many times. The V and J genes are TRBV12-3 or TRBV12-4 and TRBJ2-7; 8 bases align to TRBD1. CDR3 size: 16 residues. J was trimmed by 3 bases and V by 0 bases; bases with no gene match: 7. The CDR3, as DNA: TGTGCCAGCAGTTTAGCGCTGCAGGGGGCTTACTACGAGCAGTACTTC. Its protein product is CASSLALQGAYYEQYF.

The V gene is TRBV6-2 or TRBV6-3, the J gene TRBJ2-1; 12 bases match TRBD2. Germline V gene data show CDR1 as MNHEY and CDR2 as SVGEGT. CDR3 length equals 13 residues. V shed 5 bases and J 10 bases; nucleotides not matched to a gene: 3. The CDR3 spells CASSNGLAGEQFF. DNA of the CDR3: TGTGCCAGCAGTAACGGACTAGCGGGGGAGCAGTTCTTC.

Regarding this clonotype: Just one base apart from a much larger clone, this may be a read error. CDR3 sequence: CASSSFIGGDQPEHF. DNA for the CDR3: TGTGCCAGCAGTTCGTTTATAGGAGGGGATCAGCCCGAGCATTTT. This sequence joins TRBV28 and TRBJ1-5; tentative D call: TRBD1 (5 bases). Per the germline V gene, CDR1 is MDHEN and CDR2 is SYDVKM. The CDR3 length is 15 residues.

Comments on this clonotype: A much larger clone is a single base away; this may be a read error. J is TRBJ1-5 and V is TRBV20-1, with no clear D. The CDR3 extends over 15 amino acids. Looked up from germline, CDR1 is DFQATT and CDR2 is SNEGSKA (reference sequence). The CDR3 region is CNARDSGTGNQPQHF. The CDR3 DNA reads as TGCAATGCTAGAGATTCAGGCACCGGCAATCAGCCCCAGCATTTT.